This is a list of T cell receptor beta chains from one sample in a study of control samples from healthy donors and cancer patients. The repertoire was sequenced with immunoSEQ multiplex PCR; TCRdb's copy has only in-frame clones and lacks some. The sample consists of about 150,000 clones, about 94% of them appearing once. Sequenced sample: blood. The receptors derive from a man aged 35-49 years in good health. Both conserved end residues are part of each CDR3. D genes are given only for firm matches. Expanded clones get a size class; other rows say once, few or many, or leave the size out.

abundance	v_gene	j_gene	d_gene	CDR3aa	CDR3nt
NA	TRBV12-3/TRBV12-4	TRBJ1-1	TRBD1	CASRSQGSTEAFF	TGTGCCAGCAGGTCACAGGGGTCCACTGAAGCTTTCTTT
NA	TRBV6-1	TRBJ1-2	TRBD1	CASSEGTGENYGYTF	TGTGCCAGCAGTGAAGGGACAGGGGAAAACTATGGCTACACCTTC
NA	TRBV2	TRBJ2-1	TRBD2	CASSVVPGLRQFF	TGTGCCAGCAGTGTAGTTCCGGGACTACGCCAGTTCTTC
NA	TRBV6-5	TRBJ2-7	NA	CASSYSPTEFRYEQYF	TGTGCCAGCAGTTACTCCCCAACAGAGTTCCGCTACGAGCAGTACTTC
NA	TRBV18	TRBJ2-2	TRBD2	CASSPSLAGGNTGELFF	TGTGCCAGCTCACCAAGCCTAGCGGGAGGGAACACCGGGGAGCTGTTTTTT
NA	TRBV19	TRBJ1-1	NA	CASSIGGGAGTEAFF	TGTGCCAGTAGTATAGGCGGGGGCGCGGGCACTGAAGCTTTCTTT
NA	TRBV6-5	TRBJ1-1	TRBD1	CASSFTGTGGSTEAFF	TGTGCCAGCAGTTTTACCGGGACAGGGGGAAGCACTGAAGCTTTCTTT
NA	TRBV5-1	TRBJ2-3	TRBD2	CASSWERGGDTQYF	TGCGCCAGCAGCTGGGAGCGGGGAGGAGATACGCAGTATTTT
once	TRBV5-1	TRBJ1-6	TRBD1	CASSLEGRGDSPLHF	TGCGCCAGCAGCTTGGAGGGCAGGGGGGACTCACCCCTCCACTTT
NA	TRBV5-6	TRBJ2-1	NA	CASSHGGASYNEQFF	TGTGCCAGCAGTCATGGTGGGGCCTCCTACAATGAGCAGTTCTTC
NA	TRBV27	TRBJ2-3	TRBD1	CASSPRTGVSTDTQYF	TGTGCCAGCAGTCCCCGGACAGGGGTAAGCACAGATACGCAGTATTTT
NA	TRBV7-2	TRBJ1-2	NA	CASSRRLNYGYTF	TGTGCCAGCAGCCGCCGGCTTAACTATGGCTACACCTTC
NA	TRBV7-2	TRBJ2-7	NA	CASSHGTSGLAYEQYF	TGTGCCAGCAGCCACGGAACGTCAGGACTCGCCTACGAGCAGTACTTC
NA	TRBV6-2/TRBV6-3	TRBJ1-2	TRBD1	CASIPRTGGNYGYTF	TGTGCCAGCATCCCGCGGACAGGTGGAAACTATGGCTACACCTTC
NA	TRBV6-5	TRBJ2-3	TRBD1	CASSKTGGTQYF	TGTGCCAGCAGTAAGACAGGGGGTACGCAGTATTTT
once	TRBV5-1	TRBJ1-1	NA	CASSDRDGFEAFF	TGCGCCAGCAGCGACCGGGACGGATTTGAAGCTTTCTTT
NA	TRBV6-5	TRBJ1-1	NA	CASSRGERMNTEAFF	TGTGCCAGCAGTCGGGGGGAAAGGATGAACACTGAAGCTTTCTTT
NA	TRBV28	TRBJ1-3	NA	CASSSVHASGNTIYF	TGTGCCAGCAGCTCAGTCCACGCCTCTGGAAACACCATATATTTT
NA	TRBV7-9	TRBJ2-7	TRBD1	CASSSRDRDHEQYF	TGTGCCAGCAGCAGCCGGGACAGGGACCACGAGCAGTACTTC
NA	TRBV19	TRBJ2-5	NA	CASSTSLGETQYF	TGTGCCAGTAGTACCTCCTTAGGGGAGACCCAGTACTTC
NA	TRBV12-3/TRBV12-4	TRBJ1-1	NA	CASSLGYTEAFF	TGTGCCAGCAGTCTCGGATACACTGAAGCTTTCTTT
NA	TRBV5-6	TRBJ2-3	NA	CASSWPTGPDTQYF	TGTGCCAGCAGCTGGCCAACAGGGCCAGATACGCAGTATTTT
once	TRBV9	TRBJ2-7	NA	CASSVERGDEQYF	TGTGCCAGCAGCGTAGAGAGGGGAGACGAGCAGTACTTC
once	TRBV11-2	TRBJ2-5	TRBD2	CASSFSGVWETQYF	TGTGCCAGCAGCTTCAGCGGGGTGTGGGAGACCCAGTACTTC
NA	TRBV18	TRBJ1-3	NA	CASSSGSTVSGNTIYF	TGTGCCAGCTCATCGGGGTCGACGGTTTCGGGAAACACCATATATTTT
NA	TRBV18	TRBJ2-7	NA	CASSPTAGAAYEQYF	TGTGCCAGCTCACCTACGGCGGGGGCCGCCTACGAGCAGTACTTC
few	TRBV7-9	TRBJ1-2	TRBD1	CASSLDRDRVNYGYTF	TGTGCCAGCAGCTTAGACCGGGACAGGGTTAACTATGGCTACACCTTC
NA	TRBV4-3	TRBJ1-2	NA	CASSQTYQAGSYGYTF	TGCGCCAGCAGCCAAACTTACCAGGCAGGGTCCTATGGCTACACCTTC
NA	TRBV27	TRBJ1-6	NA	CASSLFTGGSPLHF	TGTGCCAGCAGTTTATTTACCGGCGGTTCACCCCTCCACTTT
NA	TRBV7-9	TRBJ1-2	NA	CASSTARYGYTF	TGTGCCAGCAGCACGGCTCGCTATGGCTACACCTTC
NA	TRBV6-6	TRBJ1-2	NA	CASSRRGTASNYGYTF	TGTGCCAGCAGTCGACGGGGGACGGCCTCTAACTATGGCTACACCTTC
NA	TRBV25-1	TRBJ1-2	NA	CASSEATGFWYGYTF	TGTGCCAGCAGTGAGGCTACAGGGTTTTGGTATGGCTACACCTTC
NA	TRBV10-3	TRBJ1-2	NA	CAISESVLGSPGGYTF	TGTGCCATCAGTGAGAGTGTTCTTGGGAGCCCAGGCGGCTACACCTTC
NA	TRBV12-3/TRBV12-4	TRBJ1-2	NA	CASSLSALLGYTF	TGTGCCAGCAGTTTATCCGCGCTACTTGGCTACACCTTC
NA	TRBV7-8	TRBJ1-6	TRBD1	CASSQARPRDSYNSPLHF	TGTGCCAGCAGCCAAGCCCGTCCCCGGGACAGTTATAATTCACCCCTCCACTTT
NA	TRBV5-6	TRBJ1-5	NA	CASSVAAWQNNQPQHF	TGTGCCAGCAGCGTGGCCGCTTGGCAGAACAATCAGCCCCAGCATTTT
NA	TRBV7-2	TRBJ1-1	TRBD1	CASRDIRDRGKANEAFF	TGTGCCAGCAGGGATATAAGGGACAGGGGGAAGGCAAATGAAGCTTTCTTT
NA	TRBV27	TRBJ1-1	NA	CASSFGSGTEAFF	TGTGCCAGCAGTTTTGGATCCGGGACTGAAGCTTTCTTT
once	TRBV28	TRBJ2-1	TRBD2	CASSFFGTSGSNEQFF	TGTGCCAGCAGTTTTTTCGGGACTAGTGGGTCCAATGAGCAGTTCTTC
NA	TRBV27	TRBJ2-7	NA	CASSLSAGVYEQYF	TGTGCCAGCAGTTTATCGGCCGGGGTTTACGAGCAGTACTTC
NA	TRBV28	TRBJ1-5	TRBD1	CASTGTGSNQPQHF	TGTGCCAGCACAGGGACAGGTAGCAATCAGCCCCAGCATTTT
NA	TRBV19	TRBJ1-1	NA	CASSMGGGNTEAFF	TGTGCCAGTAGTATGGGTGGAGGGAACACTGAAGCTTTCTTT
NA	TRBV2	TRBJ2-2	TRBD1	CASSETGPHGELFF	TGTGCCAGCAGTGAGACAGGGCCCCACGGGGAGCTGTTTTTT